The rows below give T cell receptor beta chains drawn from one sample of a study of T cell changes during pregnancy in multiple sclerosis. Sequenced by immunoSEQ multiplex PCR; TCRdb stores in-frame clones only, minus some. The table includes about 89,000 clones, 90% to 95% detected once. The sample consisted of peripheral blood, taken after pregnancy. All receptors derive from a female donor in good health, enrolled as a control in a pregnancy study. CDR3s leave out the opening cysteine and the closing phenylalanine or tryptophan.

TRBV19,ASSKQIYGYT
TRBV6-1,ASSELGTAQNTGELF
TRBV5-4,ASSPFGEYTGELF
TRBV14,ASSRLALPQETQY
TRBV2,ASSYQTTSNQPQH
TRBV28,ASTGGQVRQPQH
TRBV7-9,ASSPMTGGNQPQH
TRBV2,APGGEAF
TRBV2,ASSDINYNQPQH
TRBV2,ASIPDSHYTEAF
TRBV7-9,ARSNIAGNTDTQY
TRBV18,ASSPPSGMYEQY
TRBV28,ASNLRGPTNEKLF
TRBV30,AAKDITYSNQPQH
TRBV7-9,ASSPVAGFTTDTQY
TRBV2,AGSLGGGDSYEQY
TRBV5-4,ASSLGRGYNEQF
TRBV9,ASSATSGGPNTGELF
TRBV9,ASSISGTGGEKLF
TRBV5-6,ASSWWGTGSDYGYT
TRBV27,ASSWGLATYNEQF
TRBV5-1,ASSLTGGTTQY
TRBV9,ASSFQGTVYNEQF
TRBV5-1,ASSLEGRGQGYT
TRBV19,ASSVQGSAEAF
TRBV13,ASSLGPAGDTQY